Listed below are T cell receptor beta chains from one sample, sequenced in a study of blood T cell repertoires in COVID-19. The assay was immunoSEQ multiplex PCR, and TCRdb's table has in-frame clones only and misses some. This repertoire shows approximately 180,000 clones, 75% to 90% found once; its top ten account for 3% to 3.5%. The sequenced sample was peripheral blood. These receptors were collected from a man aged 55 to 70 with acute or convalescent COVID-19. Each CDR3 is given without its conserved first and last residue.

len	v_gene	CDR3aa
12	TRBV19	ASRSEISNQPQH
13	TRBV5-6	ASSAWTRGNQPQH
10	TRBV28	ASSRSNQPQH
15	TRBV27	ASSLRQGALGANVLT
13	TRBV5-1	ASSLALSSYNEQF
12	TRBV13	ASSVRQITGELF
8	TRBV20-1	AGQSYEQY
12	TRBV9	ASSARAENTEAF
12	TRBV7-2	ASSKSGNTGELF
17	TRBV5-4	ASSLLTRAGSFGADTQY
13	TRBV4-3	ASSAQGQLNTEAF
12	TRBV6-1	ASSETGVASPLH
12	TRBV28	ASSRDSPNTEAF
14	TRBV28	ASSPHAGEGWYEQY
16	TRBV3-1/TRBV3-2	ASSQEVNKRSGANVLT
12	TRBV6-6	ASRPTGSNTEAF
12	TRBV6-2/TRBV6-3	ASSAGGGGTEAF
12	TRBV19	ASSTSGGSYEQY
11	TRBV28	ASSLTKRNTIY
13	TRBV5-1	ASSLGLASSYEQY
12	TRBV5-1	ASSLAQGKSEQF
14	TRBV18	ASSSYGLAGSETQY
11	TRBV12-3/TRBV12-4	ASSQTGYYGYT
12	TRBV29-1	SVEDQWDNSEAF
13	TRBV6-4	ASSSSAGGQETQY
14	TRBV18	ASSPQTSGSYNEQF
15	TRBV24-1	ATSDSSDRGYVDTQY
13	TRBV7-2	ASSTGTGGGNTIY
12	TRBV5-1	ASSFRGKDDTQY